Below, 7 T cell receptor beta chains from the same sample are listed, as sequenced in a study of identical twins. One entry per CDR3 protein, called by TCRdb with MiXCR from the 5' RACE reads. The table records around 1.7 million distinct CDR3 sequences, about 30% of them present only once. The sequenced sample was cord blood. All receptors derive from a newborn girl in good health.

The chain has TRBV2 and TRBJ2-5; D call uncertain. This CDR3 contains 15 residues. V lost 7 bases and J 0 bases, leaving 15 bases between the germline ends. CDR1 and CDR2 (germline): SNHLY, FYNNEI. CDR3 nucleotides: TGTGCCAGCACCTCCCGGTTCTCGTACCAAGAGACCCAGTACTTC. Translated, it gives CASTSRFSYQETQYF.

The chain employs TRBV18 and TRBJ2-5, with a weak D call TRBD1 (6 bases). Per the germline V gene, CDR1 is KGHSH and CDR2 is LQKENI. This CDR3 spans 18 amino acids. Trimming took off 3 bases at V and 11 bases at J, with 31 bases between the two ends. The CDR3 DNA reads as TGTGCCAGCTCACCCCATTTGGGACGGGACACCATTCCTAAAGAGCAGTACTTC. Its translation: CASSPHLGRDTIPKEQYF.

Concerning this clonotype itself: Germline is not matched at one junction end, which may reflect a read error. The CDR3 nucleotides are TGTGCCAGCATCTTAGAGAGAGGGGCCAACGAGCAGTTCTTC. Translation gives CASILERGANEQFF. The rearrangement joins TRBV7-9 to TRBJ2-1, with D tentatively TRBD1 or TRBD2 (5 bases each). The CDR3 extends over 14 amino acids. Germline V lookup: CDR1 SEHNR, CDR2 FQNEAQ (reference sequence).

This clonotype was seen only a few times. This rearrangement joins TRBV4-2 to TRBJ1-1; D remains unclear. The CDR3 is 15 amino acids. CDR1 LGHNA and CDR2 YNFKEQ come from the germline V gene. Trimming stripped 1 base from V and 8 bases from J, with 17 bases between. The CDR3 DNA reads TGTGCCAGCAGCCAAGGGGCAGCAAATCCCCCGGAAGCTTTCTTT. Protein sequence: CASSQGAANPPEAFF.

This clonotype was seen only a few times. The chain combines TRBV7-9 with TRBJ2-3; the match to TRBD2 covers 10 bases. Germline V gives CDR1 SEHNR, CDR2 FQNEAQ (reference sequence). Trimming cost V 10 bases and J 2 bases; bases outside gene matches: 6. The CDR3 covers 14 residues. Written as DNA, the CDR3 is TGTGCCAACTCACTAGCGGGAAACACAGATACGCAGTATTTT. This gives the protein CANSLAGNTDTQYF. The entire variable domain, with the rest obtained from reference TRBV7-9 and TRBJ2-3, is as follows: DTGVSQNPRHKITKRGQNVTFRCDPISEHNRLYWYRQTLGQGPEFLTYFQNEAQLEKSRLLSDRFSAERPKGSFSTLEIQRTEQGDSAMYLCANSLAGNTDTQYFGPGTRLTVL.

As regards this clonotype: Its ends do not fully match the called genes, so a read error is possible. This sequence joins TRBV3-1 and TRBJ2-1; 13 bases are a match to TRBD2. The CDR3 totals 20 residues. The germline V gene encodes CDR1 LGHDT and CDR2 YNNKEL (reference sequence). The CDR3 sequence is CASTQGHGTSGMTCYNEQFF. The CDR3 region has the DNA TGTGCCAGCACCCAAGGACACGGGACTAGCGGGATGACTTGCTACAATGAGCAGTTCTTC.

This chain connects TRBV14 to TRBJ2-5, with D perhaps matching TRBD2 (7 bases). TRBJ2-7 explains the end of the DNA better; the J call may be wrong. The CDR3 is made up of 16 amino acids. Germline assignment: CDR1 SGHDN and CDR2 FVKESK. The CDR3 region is CASSQDGQGRAYEQYF. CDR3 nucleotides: TGTGCCAGCAGCCAAGATGGGCAGGGGAGGGCCTACGAGCAGTACTTC.